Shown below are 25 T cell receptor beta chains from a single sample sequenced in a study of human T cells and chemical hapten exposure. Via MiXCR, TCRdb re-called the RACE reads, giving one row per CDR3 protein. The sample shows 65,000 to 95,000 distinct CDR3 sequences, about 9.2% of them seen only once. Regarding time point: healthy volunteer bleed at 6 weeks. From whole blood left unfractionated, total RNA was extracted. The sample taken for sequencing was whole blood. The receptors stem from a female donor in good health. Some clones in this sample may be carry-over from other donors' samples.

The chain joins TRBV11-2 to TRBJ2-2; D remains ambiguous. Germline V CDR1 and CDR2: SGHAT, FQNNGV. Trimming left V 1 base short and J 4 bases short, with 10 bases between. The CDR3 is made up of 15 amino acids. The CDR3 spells CASSLVRQPTGELFF. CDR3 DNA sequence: TGTGCCAGCAGCTTAGTACGGCAGCCCACCGGGGAGCTGTTTTTT.

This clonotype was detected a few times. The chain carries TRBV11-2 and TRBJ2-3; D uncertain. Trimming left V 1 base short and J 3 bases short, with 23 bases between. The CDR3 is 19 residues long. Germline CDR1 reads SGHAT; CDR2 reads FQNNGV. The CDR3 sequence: CASSLGAQSRTWVTDTQYF. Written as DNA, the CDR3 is TGTGCCAGCAGCTTAGGTGCCCAGTCCCGGACGTGGGTAACAGATACGCAGTATTTT.

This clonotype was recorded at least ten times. CDR3 region: CASSAAQSGGVFF. Here the CDR3 DNA reads TGTGCCAGCAGCGCAGCACAGAGCGGGGGGGTGTTTTTT. The J gene is TRBJ2-2, the V gene TRBV7-2; 10 bases are a match to TRBD2. In germline, CDR1 is SGHTA, CDR2 FQGNSA. Trimming took 5 bases from V and 15 from J; bases not matched to a gene: 9. This CDR3 region has 13 residues.

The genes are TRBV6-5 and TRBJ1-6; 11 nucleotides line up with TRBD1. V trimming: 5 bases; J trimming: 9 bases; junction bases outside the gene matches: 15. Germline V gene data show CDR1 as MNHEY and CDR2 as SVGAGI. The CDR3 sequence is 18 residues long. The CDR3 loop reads CASSDRTGGDFSRSPLHF. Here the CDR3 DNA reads TGTGCCAGCAGTGATCGGACAGGGGGCGATTTCTCCCGTTCACCCCTCCACTTT.

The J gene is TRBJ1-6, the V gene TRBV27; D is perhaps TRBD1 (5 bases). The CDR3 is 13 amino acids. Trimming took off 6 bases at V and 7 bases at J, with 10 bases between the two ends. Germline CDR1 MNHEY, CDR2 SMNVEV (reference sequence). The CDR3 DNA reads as TGTGCCAGCAGATCAGGGTGGAATTCACCCCTCCACTTT. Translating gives CASRSGWNSPLHF.

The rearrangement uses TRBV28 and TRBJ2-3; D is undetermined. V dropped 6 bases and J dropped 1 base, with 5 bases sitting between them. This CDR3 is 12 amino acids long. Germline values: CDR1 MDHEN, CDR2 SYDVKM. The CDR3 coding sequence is TGTGCCAGCAGCGTGGGCACAGATACGCAGTATTTT. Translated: CASSVGTDTQYF.

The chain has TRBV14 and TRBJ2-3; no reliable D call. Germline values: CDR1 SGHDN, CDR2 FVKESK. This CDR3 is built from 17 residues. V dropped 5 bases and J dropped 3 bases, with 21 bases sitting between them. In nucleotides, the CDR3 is TGTGCCAGCAGCTCCAAGATAGACCCCCGTTGTACAGATACGCAGTATTTT. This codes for CASSSKIDPRCTDTQYF.

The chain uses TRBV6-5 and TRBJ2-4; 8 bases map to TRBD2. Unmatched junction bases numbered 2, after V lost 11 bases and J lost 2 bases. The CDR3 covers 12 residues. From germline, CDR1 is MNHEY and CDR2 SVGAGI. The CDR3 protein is CAVAGPKNIQYF. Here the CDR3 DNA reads TGTGCCGTAGCGGGGCCCAAAAACATTCAGTACTTC.

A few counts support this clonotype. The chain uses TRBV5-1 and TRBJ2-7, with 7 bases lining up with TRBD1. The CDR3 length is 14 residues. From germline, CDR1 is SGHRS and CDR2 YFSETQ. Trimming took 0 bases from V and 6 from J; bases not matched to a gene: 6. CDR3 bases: TGCGCCAGCAGCTTGGCGGCAGGGGGAGCCGAGCAGTACTTC. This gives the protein CASSLAAGGAEQYF.

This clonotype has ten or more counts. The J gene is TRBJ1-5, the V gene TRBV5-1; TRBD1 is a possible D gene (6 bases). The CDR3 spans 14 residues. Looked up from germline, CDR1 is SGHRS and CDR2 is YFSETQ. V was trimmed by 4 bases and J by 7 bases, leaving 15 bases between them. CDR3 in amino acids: CASSIQGGEQPQHF. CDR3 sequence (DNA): TGCGCCAGCAGCATACAGGGTGGGGAGCAGCCCCAGCATTTT.

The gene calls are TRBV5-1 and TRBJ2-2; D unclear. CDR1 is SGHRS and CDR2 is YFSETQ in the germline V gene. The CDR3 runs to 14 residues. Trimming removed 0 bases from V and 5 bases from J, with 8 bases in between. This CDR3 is CASSLDEVTGELFF. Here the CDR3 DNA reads TGCGCCAGCAGCTTGGATGAGGTGACCGGGGAGCTGTTTTTT.

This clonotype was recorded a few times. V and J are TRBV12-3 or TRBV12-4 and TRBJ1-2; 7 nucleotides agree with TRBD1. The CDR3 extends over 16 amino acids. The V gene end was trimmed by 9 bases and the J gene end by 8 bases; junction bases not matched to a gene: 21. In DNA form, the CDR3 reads TGTGCCAGTTCGCCTCACCCGAGGGGGCAGGGGCGCGGCTACACCTTC. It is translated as CASSPHPRGQGRGYTF.

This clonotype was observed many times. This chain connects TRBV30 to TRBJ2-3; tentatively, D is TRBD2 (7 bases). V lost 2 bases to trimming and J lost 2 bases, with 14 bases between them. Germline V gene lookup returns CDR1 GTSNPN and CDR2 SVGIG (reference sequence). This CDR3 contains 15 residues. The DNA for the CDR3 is TGTGCCTGGAGTAAAGGGGGGGCTTCCACAGATACGCAGTATTTT. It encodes CAWSKGGASTDTQYF.

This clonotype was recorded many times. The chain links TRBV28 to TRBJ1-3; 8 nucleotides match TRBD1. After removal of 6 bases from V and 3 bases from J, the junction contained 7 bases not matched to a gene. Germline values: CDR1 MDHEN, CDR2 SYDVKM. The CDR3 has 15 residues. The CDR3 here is CASRFQGAGGNTIYF. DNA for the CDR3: TGTGCCAGCAGGTTCCAGGGGGCAGGTGGAAACACCATATATTTT.

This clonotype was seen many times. The CDR3 reads CASSRRDSGRTGELFF. The CDR3 nucleotides are TGTGCCAGCAGCAGGAGGGACAGCGGGAGAACCGGGGAGCTGTTTTTT. The J gene is TRBJ2-2, the V gene TRBV5-4; possibly TRBD2 for D (8 bases). The CDR3 spans 16 residues. V lost 4 bases to trimming and J lost 5 bases, with 18 bases between them. CDR1 SGHNT and CDR2 YYREEE come from the germline V gene (reference sequence).

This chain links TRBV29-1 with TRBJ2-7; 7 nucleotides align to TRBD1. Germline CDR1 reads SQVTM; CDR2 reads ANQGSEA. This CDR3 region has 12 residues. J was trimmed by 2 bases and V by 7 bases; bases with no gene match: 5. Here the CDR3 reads CSAGQETYEQYF. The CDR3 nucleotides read TGCAGCGCTGGACAGGAAACCTACGAGCAGTACTTC.

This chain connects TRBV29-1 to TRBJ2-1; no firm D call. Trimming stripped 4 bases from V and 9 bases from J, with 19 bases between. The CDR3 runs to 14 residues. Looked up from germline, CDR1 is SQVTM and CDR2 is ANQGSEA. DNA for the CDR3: TGCAGCGTTGGGAACGGCGTCGGAGACACTGAGCAGTTCTTC. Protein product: CSVGNGVGDTEQFF.

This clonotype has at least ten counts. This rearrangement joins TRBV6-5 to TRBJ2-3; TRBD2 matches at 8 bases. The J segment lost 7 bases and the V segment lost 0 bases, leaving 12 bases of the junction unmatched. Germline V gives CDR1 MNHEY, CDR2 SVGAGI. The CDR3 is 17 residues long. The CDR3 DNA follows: TGTGCCAGCAGTTACTCGAGTTACCGGGGGGGCATGAATACGCAGTATTTT. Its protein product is CASSYSSYRGGMNTQYF.

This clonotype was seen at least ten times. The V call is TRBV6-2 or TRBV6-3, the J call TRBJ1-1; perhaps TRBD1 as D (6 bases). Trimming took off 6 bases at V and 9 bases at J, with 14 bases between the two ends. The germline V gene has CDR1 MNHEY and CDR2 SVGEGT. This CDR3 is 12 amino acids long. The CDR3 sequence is CASSGDIKKAFF. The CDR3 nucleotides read TGTGCCAGCAGCGGGGACATCAAGAAAGCTTTCTTT.

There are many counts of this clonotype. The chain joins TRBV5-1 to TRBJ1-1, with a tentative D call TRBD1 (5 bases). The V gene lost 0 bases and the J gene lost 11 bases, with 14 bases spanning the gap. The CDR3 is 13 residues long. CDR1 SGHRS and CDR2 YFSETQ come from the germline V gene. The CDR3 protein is CASSLGQGTKAFF. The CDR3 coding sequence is TGCGCCAGCAGCTTGGGGCAGGGTACGAAGGCTTTCTTT.

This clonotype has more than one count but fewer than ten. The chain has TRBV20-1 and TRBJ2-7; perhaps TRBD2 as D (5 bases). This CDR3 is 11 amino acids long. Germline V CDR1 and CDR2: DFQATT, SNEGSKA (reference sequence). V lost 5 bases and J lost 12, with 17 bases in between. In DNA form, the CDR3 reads TGCAGTGCTCGCACCGGGCTAGAGGGGTACTTC. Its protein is CSARTGLEGYF.

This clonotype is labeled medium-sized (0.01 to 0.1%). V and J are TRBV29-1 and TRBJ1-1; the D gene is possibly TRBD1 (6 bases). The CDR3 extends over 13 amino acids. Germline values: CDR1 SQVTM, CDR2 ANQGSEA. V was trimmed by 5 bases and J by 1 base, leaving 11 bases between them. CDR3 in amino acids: CSVYRAPNTEAFF. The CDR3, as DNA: TGCAGCGTTTACAGGGCCCCGAACACTGAAGCTTTCTTT.

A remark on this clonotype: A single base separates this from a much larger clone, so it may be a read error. The CDR3 nucleotides are TGTGCCAGCACCCCAATGAGGGCAATGAACACTGAAGCTCTCTTT. Amino acids: CASTPMRAMNTEALF. The rearrangement uses TRBV3-1 and TRBJ1-1; no definite D call. This CDR3 is built from 15 residues. The germline CDR1 and CDR2 sequences are LGHDT and YNNKEL (reference sequence).

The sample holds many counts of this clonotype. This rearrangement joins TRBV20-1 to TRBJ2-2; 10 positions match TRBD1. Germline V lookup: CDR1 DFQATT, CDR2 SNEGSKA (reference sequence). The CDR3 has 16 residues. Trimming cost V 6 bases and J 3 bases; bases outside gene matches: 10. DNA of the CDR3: TGCAGTGCGCGCATAAAAGGGACAGGGGACACCGGGGAGCTGTTTTTT. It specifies CSARIKGTGDTGELFF.

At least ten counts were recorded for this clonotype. CDR3 protein: CASSSRTQNTEAFF. The DNA for the CDR3 is TGTGCCAGCAGTTCCCGCACCCAGAACACTGAAGCTTTCTTT. V and J are TRBV6-2 or TRBV6-3 and TRBJ1-1; D is uncertain. V dropped 4 bases and J dropped 1 base, with 10 bases sitting between them. The germline CDR1 and CDR2 sequences are MNHEY and SVGEGT. The CDR3 runs 14 residues.